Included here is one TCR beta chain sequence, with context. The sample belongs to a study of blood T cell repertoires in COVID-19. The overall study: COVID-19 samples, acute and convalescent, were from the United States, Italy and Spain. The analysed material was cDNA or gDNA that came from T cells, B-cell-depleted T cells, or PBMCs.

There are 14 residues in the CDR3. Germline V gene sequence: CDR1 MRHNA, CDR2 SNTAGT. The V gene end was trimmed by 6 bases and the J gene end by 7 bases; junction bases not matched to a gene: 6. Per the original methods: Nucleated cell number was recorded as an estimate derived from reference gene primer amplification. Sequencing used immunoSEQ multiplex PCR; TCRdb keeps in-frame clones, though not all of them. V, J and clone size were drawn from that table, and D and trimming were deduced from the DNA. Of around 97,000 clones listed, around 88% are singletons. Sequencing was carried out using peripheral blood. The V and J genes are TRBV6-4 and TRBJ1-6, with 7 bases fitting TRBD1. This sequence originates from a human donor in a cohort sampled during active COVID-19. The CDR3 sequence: CASREGAWNSPLHF. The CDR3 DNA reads TGTGCCAGCAGAGAGGGGGCTTGGAATTCACCCCTCCACTTT.